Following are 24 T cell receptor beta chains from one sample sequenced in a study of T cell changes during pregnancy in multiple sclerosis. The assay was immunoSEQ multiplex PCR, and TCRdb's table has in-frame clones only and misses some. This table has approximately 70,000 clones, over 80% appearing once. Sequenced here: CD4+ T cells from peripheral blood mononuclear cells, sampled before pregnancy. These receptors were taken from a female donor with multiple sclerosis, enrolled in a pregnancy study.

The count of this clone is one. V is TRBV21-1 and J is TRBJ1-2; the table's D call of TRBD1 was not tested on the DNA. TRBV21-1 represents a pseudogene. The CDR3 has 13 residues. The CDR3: CASSKVQAYGYTF. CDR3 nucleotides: TGTGCCAGCAGCAAAGTACAGGCCTATGGCTACACCTTC.

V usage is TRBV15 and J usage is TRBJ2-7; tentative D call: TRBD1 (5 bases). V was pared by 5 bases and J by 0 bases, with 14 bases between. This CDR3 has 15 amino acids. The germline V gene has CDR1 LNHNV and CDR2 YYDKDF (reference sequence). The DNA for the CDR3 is TGTGCCACCAGCGTTCCAGGGAAAAGCTCCTACGAGCAGTACTTC. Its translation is CATSVPGKSSYEQYF.

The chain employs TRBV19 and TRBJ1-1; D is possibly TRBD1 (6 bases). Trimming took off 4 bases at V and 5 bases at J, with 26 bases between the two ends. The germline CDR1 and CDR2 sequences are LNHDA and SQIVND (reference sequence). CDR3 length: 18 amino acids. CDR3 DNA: TGTGCCAGTAGTACGGGGGGCAGGCTGGCAGGATTCGAAACTGAAGCTTTCTTT. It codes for CASSTGGRLAGFETEAFF.

This CDR3 reads CASSQSIRTSGRFEQYF. The DNA for the CDR3 is TGTGCCAGCAGTCAATCGATTCGGACTAGCGGGAGGTTCGAGCAGTACTTC. V gene TRBV27 combines with J gene TRBJ2-7, with 14 bases fitting TRBD2. There are 17 residues in the CDR3. Trimming took 5 bases from V and 6 from J; bases not matched to a gene: 12. Germline CDR1 MNHEY, CDR2 SMNVEV (reference sequence).

The CDR3 sequence is CASSLGGRGTGELFF. CDR3 in DNA: TGTGCCAGCAGCTTAGGAGGGCGGGGGACCGGGGAGCTGTTTTTT. The chain uses TRBV7-6 and TRBJ2-2, with 7 bases lining up with TRBD2. After removal of 1 base from V and 5 bases from J, the junction contained 4 bases not matched to a gene. Germline lookup yields CDR1 SGHVS and CDR2 FNYEAQ. The CDR3 contains 15 residues. Variable domain in full (rest from reference TRBV7-6 and TRBJ2-2): GAGVSQSPRYKVTKRGQDVALRCDPISGHVSLYWYRQALGQGPEFLTYFNYEAQQDKSGLPNDRFSAERPEGSISTLTIQRTEQRDSAMYRCASSLGGRGTGELFFGEGSRLTVL.

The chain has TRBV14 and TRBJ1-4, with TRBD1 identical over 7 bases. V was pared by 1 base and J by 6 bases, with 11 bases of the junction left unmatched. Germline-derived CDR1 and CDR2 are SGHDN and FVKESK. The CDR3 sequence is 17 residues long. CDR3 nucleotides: TGTGCCAGCAGCCAAGGCTGGCAACAGGGGTGGCATGAAAAACTGTTTTTT. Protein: CASSQGWQQGWHEKLFF.

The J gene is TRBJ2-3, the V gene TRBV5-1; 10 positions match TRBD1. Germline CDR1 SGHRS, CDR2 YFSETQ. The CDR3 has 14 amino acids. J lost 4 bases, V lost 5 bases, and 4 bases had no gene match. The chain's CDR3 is CASRYGTGADTQYF. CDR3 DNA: TGCGCCAGCAGATATGGGACAGGGGCAGATACGCAGTATTTT. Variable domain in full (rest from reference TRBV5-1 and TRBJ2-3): KAGVTQTPRYLIKTRGQQVTLSCSPISGHRSVSWYQQTPGQGLQFLFEYFSETQRNKGNFPGRFSGRQFSNSRSEMNVSTLELGDSALYLCASRYGTGADTQYFGPGTRLTVL.

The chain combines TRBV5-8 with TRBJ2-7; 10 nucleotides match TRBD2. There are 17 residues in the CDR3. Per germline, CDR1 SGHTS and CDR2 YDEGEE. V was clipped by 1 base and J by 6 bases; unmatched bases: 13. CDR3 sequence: CASSLYDSGRSWGEQYF. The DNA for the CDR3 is TGTGCCAGCAGCTTGTATGATAGCGGGAGGTCATGGGGCGAGCAGTACTTC.

In nucleotides, the CDR3 is TGTGCCAGCAGCTTCACTCCATCCCGCCCCGGGGAGCTGTTTTTT. Residues: CASSFTPSRPGELFF. This chain joins TRBV7-3 and TRBJ2-2; D gene ambiguous. V dropped 3 bases and J dropped 6 bases, with 14 bases sitting between them. Germline CDR1 SGHTA, CDR2 FQGTGA. The CDR3 runs 15 residues.

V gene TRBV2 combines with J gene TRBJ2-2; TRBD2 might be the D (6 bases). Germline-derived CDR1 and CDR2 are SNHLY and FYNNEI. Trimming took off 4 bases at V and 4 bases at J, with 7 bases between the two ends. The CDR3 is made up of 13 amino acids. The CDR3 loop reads CASSGDFTGELFF. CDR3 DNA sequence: TGTGCCAGCAGTGGGGACTTCACCGGGGAGCTGTTTTTT.

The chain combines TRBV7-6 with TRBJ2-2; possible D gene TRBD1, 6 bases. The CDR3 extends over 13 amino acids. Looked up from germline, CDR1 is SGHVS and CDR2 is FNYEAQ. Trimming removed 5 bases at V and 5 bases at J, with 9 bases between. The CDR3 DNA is TGTGCCAGCAGCCTTGACAGGACCGGGGAGCTGTTTTTT. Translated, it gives CASSLDRTGELFF.

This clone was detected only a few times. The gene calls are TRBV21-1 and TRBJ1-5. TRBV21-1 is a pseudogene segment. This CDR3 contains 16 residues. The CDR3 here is CASSKARRDANQPQHF. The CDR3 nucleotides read TGTGCCAGCAGCAAAGCGCGGAGGGATGCCAATCAGCCCCAGCATTTT.

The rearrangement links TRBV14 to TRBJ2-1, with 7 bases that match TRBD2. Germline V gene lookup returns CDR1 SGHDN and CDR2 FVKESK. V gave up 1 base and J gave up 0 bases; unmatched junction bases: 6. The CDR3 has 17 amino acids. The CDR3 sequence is CASSQGPKRGSYNEQFF. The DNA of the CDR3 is TGTGCCAGCAGCCAAGGACCCAAGCGGGGCTCCTACAATGAGCAGTTCTTC.

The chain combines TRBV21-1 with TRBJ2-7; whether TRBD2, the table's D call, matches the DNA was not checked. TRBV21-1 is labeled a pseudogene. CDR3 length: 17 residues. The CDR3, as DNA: TGTGCCAGCAGCCCCCTGGGGGCGGGAGGGCCTAAAGGGGAGCAGTACTTC. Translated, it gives CASSPLGAGGPKGEQYF.

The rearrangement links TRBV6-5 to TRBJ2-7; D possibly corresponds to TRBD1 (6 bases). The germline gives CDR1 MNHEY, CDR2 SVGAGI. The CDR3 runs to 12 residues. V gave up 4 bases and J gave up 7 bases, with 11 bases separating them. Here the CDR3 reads CASSSQGGEQYF. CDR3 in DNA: TGTGCCAGCAGTTCACAGGGCGGGGAGCAGTACTTC.

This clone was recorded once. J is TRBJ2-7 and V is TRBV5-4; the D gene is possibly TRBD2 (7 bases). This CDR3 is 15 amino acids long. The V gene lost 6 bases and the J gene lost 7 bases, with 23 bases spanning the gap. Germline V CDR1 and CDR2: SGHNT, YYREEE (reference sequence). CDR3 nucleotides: TGTGCCAGCAACGAGGGGGGGGCGGGGGCGAAAGAGCAGTACTTC. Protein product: CASNEGGAGAKEQYF.

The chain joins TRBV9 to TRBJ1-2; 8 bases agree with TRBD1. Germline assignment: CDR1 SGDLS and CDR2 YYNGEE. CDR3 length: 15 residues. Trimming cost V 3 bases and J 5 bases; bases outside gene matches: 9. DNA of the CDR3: TGTGCCAGCAGCGCATCCGGGACAGGCGCATATGGCTACACCTTC. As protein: CASSASGTGAYGYTF. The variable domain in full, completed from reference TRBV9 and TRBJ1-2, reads DSGVTQTPKHLITATGQRVTLRCSPRSGDLSVYWYQQSLDQGLQFLIQYYNGEERAKGNILERFSAQQFPDLHSELNLSSLELGDSALYFCASSASGTGAYGYTFGSGTRLTVV.

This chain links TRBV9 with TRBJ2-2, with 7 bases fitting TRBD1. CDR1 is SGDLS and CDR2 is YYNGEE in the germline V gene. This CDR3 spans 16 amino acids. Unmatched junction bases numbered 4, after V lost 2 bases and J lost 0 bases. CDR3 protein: CASSVDRPANTGELFF. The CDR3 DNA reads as TGTGCCAGCAGCGTGGACAGGCCCGCGAACACCGGGGAGCTGTTTTTT.

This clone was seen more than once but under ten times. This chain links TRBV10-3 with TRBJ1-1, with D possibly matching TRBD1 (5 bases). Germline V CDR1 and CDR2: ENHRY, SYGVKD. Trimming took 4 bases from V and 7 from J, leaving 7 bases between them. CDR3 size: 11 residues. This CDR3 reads CAISGQNEAFF. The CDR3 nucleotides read TGTGCCATCAGTGGACAGAATGAAGCTTTCTTT.

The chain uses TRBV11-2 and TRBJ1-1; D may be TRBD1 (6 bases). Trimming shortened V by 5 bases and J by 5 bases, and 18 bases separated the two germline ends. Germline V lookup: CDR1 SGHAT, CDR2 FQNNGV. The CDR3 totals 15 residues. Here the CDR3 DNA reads TGTGCCAGCAGCCAACTCCTCCCAGGGGTGACTGAAGCTTTCTTT. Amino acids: CASSQLLPGVTEAFF.

The CDR3 DNA follows: TGCGCCAGCAGCTACTACTCCGGGACAGGGGTATCACCCCTCCACTTT. It codes for CASSYYSGTGVSPLHF. The chain uses TRBV5-1 and TRBJ1-6, with 10 nucleotides matching TRBD1. V gave up 3 bases and J gave up 10 bases; unmatched junction bases: 10. This CDR3 spans 16 amino acids. Germline V CDR1 and CDR2: SGHRS, YFSETQ.

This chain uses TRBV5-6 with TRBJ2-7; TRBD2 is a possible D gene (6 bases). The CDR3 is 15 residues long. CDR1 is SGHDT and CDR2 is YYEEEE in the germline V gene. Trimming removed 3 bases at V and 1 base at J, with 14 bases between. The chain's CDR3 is CASSSGTLLSYEQYF. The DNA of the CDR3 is TGTGCCAGCAGCTCCGGGACTCTCCTTTCCTACGAGCAGTACTTC.

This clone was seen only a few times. The CDR3 sequence: CASSSGQGGILEKLFF. CDR3 sequence (DNA): TGTGCCAGCAGCTCCGGACAGGGAGGGATTTTGGAAAAACTGTTTTTT. The V call is TRBV7-6, the J call TRBJ1-4; TRBD1 aligns across 8 bases. Germline values: CDR1 SGHVS, CDR2 FNYEAQ. This CDR3 has 16 amino acids. V dropped 4 bases and J dropped 8; count of bases not matched to a gene: 12.

The CDR3 region is CASSPEGVNYGYTF. The CDR3 nucleotides are TGTGCCAGCAGCCCCGAGGGCGTTAACTATGGCTACACCTTC. This sequence joins TRBV7-2 and TRBJ1-2; no firm D call. Germline assignment: CDR1 SGHTA and CDR2 FQGNSA. V shed 5 bases and J shed 1 base, with 11 bases lying between them. The CDR3 is 14 residues long.